Each of the 26 T cell receptor beta chains below was sequenced from the same sample in a study of cytomegalovirus exposure and HLA in healthy donors. Libraries were prepared by immunoSEQ multiplex PCR; TCRdb keeps only in-frame clonotypes and omits some of them. The table has some 110,000 clones, roughly nine tenths seen once. What was sequenced was PBMCs. The receptors shown here come from a woman aged 18-29 years in good health and CMV-seropositive.

This sequence joins TRBV29-1 and TRBJ2-3, with TRBD2 matching 8 bases. Germline V gene lookup returns CDR1 SQVTM and CDR2 ANQGSEA. V shed 7 bases, J shed 5 bases, and the junction held 14 bases outside the gene matches. The CDR3 has 15 residues. The CDR3 DNA follows: TGCAGCGCAACTCGCGGGGGGCACGGGGAAGATACGCAGTATTTT. It translates to CSATRGGHGEDTQYF.

V gene TRBV28 combines with J gene TRBJ2-1; maybe TRBD2 (6 bases). Germline CDR1 and CDR2: MDHEN and SYDVKM. This CDR3 spans 13 amino acids. Trimming cost V 2 bases and J 8 bases, with 10 bases left between them. CDR3: CASSLVGEDEQFF. CDR3 nucleotide sequence: TGTGCCAGCAGTTTAGTGGGGGAGGATGAGCAGTTCTTC.

The J gene is TRBJ1-1, the V gene TRBV29-1; 7 positions agree with TRBD1. Germline V gene lookup returns CDR1 SQVTM and CDR2 ANQGSEA. The CDR3 has 13 residues. J lost 0 bases, V lost 6 bases, and 4 bases had no gene match. As DNA, the CDR3 is TGCAGCGTCCCGGGACAGCTGAACACTGAAGCTTTCTTT. Translating gives CSVPGQLNTEAFF. Complete variable domain (other parts from reference TRBV29-1 and TRBJ1-1): SAVISQKPSRDICQRGTSLTIQCQVDSQVTMMFWYRQQPGQSLTLIATANQGSEATYESGFVIDKFPISRPNLTFSTLTVSNMSPEDSSIYLCSVPGQLNTEAFFGQGTRLTVV.

V and J are TRBV7-2 and TRBJ1-4, with TRBD1 identical over 9 bases. Losses at the gene ends were 5 bases for V and 8 bases for J; bases not matched to a gene: 9. The CDR3 totals 15 residues. Germline V gives CDR1 SGHTA, CDR2 FQGNSA. For the CDR3, the DNA is TGTGCCAGCAGCCTAGGACAGGGGCGGCGAGAAAAACTGTTTTTT. It is translated as CASSLGQGRREKLFF. Supplemented by reference TRBV7-2 and TRBJ1-4, the full variable domain reads GAGVSQSPSNKVTEKGKDVELRCDPISGHTALYWYRQSLGQGLEFLIYFQGNSAPDKSGLPSDRFSAERTGGSVSTLTIQRTQQEDSAVYLCASSLGQGRREKLFFGSGTQLSVL.

The chain employs TRBV27 and TRBJ2-1; possible D gene TRBD1, 6 bases. The CDR3 has 16 amino acids. Germline values: CDR1 MNHEY, CDR2 SMNVEV (reference sequence). Trimming took 2 bases from V and 0 from J, leaving 11 bases between them. The CDR3 protein is CASSLMGHNSYNEQFF. For the CDR3, the DNA is TGTGCCAGCAGTTTAATGGGACACAACTCCTACAATGAGCAGTTCTTC.

The V and J genes are TRBV2 and TRBJ1-6; tentatively, D is TRBD1 (6 bases). V dropped 6 bases and J dropped 7 bases, with 13 bases sitting between them. Germline V gene lookup returns CDR1 SNHLY and CDR2 FYNNEI. CDR3 length: 14 amino acids. The CDR3 is CASRLTGLNSPLHF. In DNA form, the CDR3 reads TGTGCCAGCAGACTTACAGGGCTCAATTCACCCCTCCACTTT.

This clone showed up just a few times. The chain carries TRBV2 and TRBJ1-1; no definite D call. From germline, CDR1 is SNHLY and CDR2 FYNNEI. This CDR3 has 15 amino acids. V was shortened by 6 bases and J by 1 base, with 15 bases between the two germline ends. Here the CDR3 reads CASRNHPSENTEAFF. The CDR3 DNA is TGTGCCAGCAGAAACCACCCCTCAGAGAACACTGAAGCTTTCTTT. Using reference TRBV2 and TRBJ1-1 for the parts outside the CDR3, the full variable domain is EPEVTQTPSHQVTQMGQEVILRCVPISNHLYFYWYRQILGQKVEFLVSFYNNEISEKSEIFDDQFSVERPDGSNFTLKIRSTKLEDSAMYFCASRNHPSENTEAFFGQGTRLTVV.

The chain carries TRBV27 and TRBJ1-1; 8 bases fit TRBD1. CDR3 length: 15 amino acids. CDR1 and CDR2 from the germline V gene are MNHEY and SMNVEV (reference sequence). Trimming removed 3 bases from V and 5 bases from J; junction bases left unmatched: 8. The CDR3: CASSFAGGPGTEAFF. The CDR3 region has the DNA TGTGCCAGCAGTTTCGCAGGGGGCCCGGGGACTGAAGCTTTCTTT.

The V call is TRBV19, the J call TRBJ1-5, with TRBD1 matching over 8 bases. V shed 6 bases, J shed 2 bases, and the junction held 6 bases outside the gene matches. Germline CDR1 reads LNHDA; CDR2 reads SQIVND (reference sequence). The CDR3 extends over 15 amino acids. For the CDR3, the DNA is TGTGCCAGTAGGACTCCGGGACAGGGCAATCAGCCCCAGCATTTT. It encodes CASRTPGQGNQPQHF.

V usage is TRBV7-2 and J usage is TRBJ1-1; D might be TRBD1 (5 bases). The germline V gene encodes CDR1 SGHTA and CDR2 FQGNSA. The CDR3 spans 14 residues. V was shortened by 2 bases and J by 4 bases, with 11 bases between the two germline ends. The CDR3 nucleotides are TGTGCCAGCAGCTTAATCAGGGAGGGCACTGAAGCTTTCTTT. Protein product: CASSLIREGTEAFF.

This chain links TRBV6-5 with TRBJ1-2, with a tentative D call TRBD1 (5 bases). The V and J ends lost 6 bases and 1 base respectively, with 12 bases between them. Germline V gene lookup returns CDR1 MNHEY and CDR2 SVGAGI. This CDR3 has 14 residues. The CDR3 region is CASRPGWLNYGYTF. CDR3 nucleotides: TGTGCCAGCAGACCAGGGTGGCTTAACTATGGCTACACCTTC.

This chain joins TRBV4-1 and TRBJ1-3; unclear D gene. The CDR3 length is 14 residues. Germline CDR1 is MGHRA and CDR2 is YSYEKL. Between the trimmed V and J ends, which lost 1 base and 0 bases, there was a span of 4 bases. DNA for the CDR3: TGCGCCAGCAGCCAAGCCAGCTCTGGAAACACCATATATTTT. This encodes CASSQASSGNTIYF.

V and J are TRBV9 and TRBJ2-7, with 7 bases identical to TRBD1. CDR1 and CDR2 (germline): SGDLS, YYNGEE. With 0 bases clipped from V and 2 bases from J, the junction kept 5 bases outside the gene matches. The CDR3 runs 15 residues. The CDR3 reads CASSVAWQGAYEQYF. The CDR3 bases are TGTGCCAGCAGCGTAGCGTGGCAGGGGGCCTACGAGCAGTACTTC. Full variable domain (missing parts from reference TRBV9 and TRBJ2-7): DSGVTQTPKHLITATGQRVTLRCSPRSGDLSVYWYQQSLDQGLQFLIQYYNGEERAKGNILERFSAQQFPDLHSELNLSSLELGDSALYFCASSVAWQGAYEQYFGPGTRLTVT.

The rearrangement uses TRBV7-9 and TRBJ1-2, with 8 bases that match TRBD1. The CDR3 has 17 residues. Trimming cost V 3 bases and J 2 bases; bases outside gene matches: 11. Germline V gives CDR1 SEHNR, CDR2 FQNEAQ (reference sequence). The CDR3 sequence is CASSFRQGSEENYGYTF. CDR3 nucleotide sequence: TGTGCCAGCAGCTTCCGACAGGGGAGTGAAGAAAACTATGGCTACACCTTC.

CDR3 DNA sequence: TGTGCCAGCAGCGAGGATAGCGGGGAGCTAGATACGCAGTATTTT. Translation: CASSEDSGELDTQYF. The chain joins TRBV9 to TRBJ2-3, with 8 positions matching TRBD2. The CDR3 is 15 amino acids. CDR1 SGDLS and CDR2 YYNGEE come from the germline V gene. V lost 3 bases and J lost 5; bases outside the gene matches: 8.

The chain uses TRBV29-1 and TRBJ2-5; 9 bases are shared with TRBD2. This CDR3 contains 16 residues. Germline CDR1 and CDR2: SQVTM and ANQGSEA. J lost 3 bases, V lost 0 bases, and 8 bases had no gene match. The CDR3: CSVEDLLAGHEETQYF. The CDR3 DNA is TGCAGCGTTGAAGATCTTCTAGCGGGACACGAAGAGACCCAGTACTTC. The whole variable domain, remainder taken from reference TRBV29-1 and TRBJ2-5, is SAVISQKPSRDICQRGTSLTIQCQVDSQVTMMFWYRQQPGQSLTLIATANQGSEATYESGFVIDKFPISRPNLTFSTLTVSNMSPEDSSIYLCSVEDLLAGHEETQYFGPGTRLLVL.

This chain links TRBV15 with TRBJ2-1, with D possibly TRBD1 on 5 matching bases. Trimming stripped 3 bases from V and 0 bases from J, with 12 bases between. Germline CDR1 reads LNHNV; CDR2 reads YYDKDF (reference sequence). This CDR3 region has 16 residues. The CDR3 bases are TGTGCCACCAGCAGGGGCAGGGTAATCTCCTACAATGAGCAGTTCTTC. It translates to CATSRGRVISYNEQFF.

The chain recombines TRBV7-9 with TRBJ2-3, with TRBD2 matching 11 bases. The CDR3 covers 19 residues. Germline lookup yields CDR1 SEHNR and CDR2 FQNEAQ (reference sequence). V was pared by 5 bases and J by 1 base, with 14 bases of the junction left unmatched. This CDR3 is CASSPPTSGESQGTDTQYF. DNA of the CDR3: TGTGCCAGCAGCCCACCGACTAGCGGGGAATCTCAGGGCACAGATACGCAGTATTTT.

V usage is TRBV5-7 and J usage is TRBJ2-7; 7 bases map to TRBD2. TRBV5-7 is annotated as an ORF whose role is uncertain. The CDR3 loop spans 15 amino acids. V shed 0 bases and J 4 bases; nucleotides not matched to a gene: 7. In nucleotides, the CDR3 is TGTGCCAGCAGCTTGGAATGGCGGGGGACGTACGAGCAGTACGTC. Its translation: CASSLEWRGTYEQYV.

The chain employs TRBV28 and TRBJ1-4, with 9 bases aligning to TRBD1. This CDR3 has 14 amino acids. The J segment lost 6 bases and the V segment lost 6 bases, leaving 5 bases of the junction unmatched. In germline, CDR1 is MDHEN, CDR2 SYDVKM. The CDR3 spells CASRAQGADEKLFF. CDR3 DNA sequence: TGTGCCAGCAGAGCACAGGGGGCCGATGAAAAACTGTTTTTT.

Regarding this clone: One end of the junction fails to match germline, which may point to a read error. This chain joins TRBV7-7 and TRBJ2-5; D is possibly TRBD2 (5 bases). The CDR3 loop spans 13 amino acids. The germline CDR1 and CDR2 sequences are SSHAT and FNYEAQ (reference sequence). CDR3 sequence: CASSPGRVETQYF. The CDR3 region has the DNA TGTGCTAGCAGCCCCGGGCGGGTGGAGACCCAGTACTTC.

The chain joins TRBV28 to TRBJ1-6, with no clear D. CDR3 length equals 16 residues. The germline V and J ends were trimmed by 3 bases and 0 bases, with 9 bases remaining between them. The germline V gene has CDR1 MDHEN and CDR2 SYDVKM. The CDR3: CASSFFVSSYNSPLHF. In nucleotides, the CDR3 is TGTGCCAGCAGTTTTTTTGTGAGCTCCTATAATTCACCCCTCCACTTT.

V and J are TRBV27 and TRBJ1-5; D gene unclear. The CDR3 extends over 13 amino acids. Germline V lookup: CDR1 MNHEY, CDR2 SMNVEV (reference sequence). The germline V and J ends were trimmed by 5 bases and 7 bases, with 12 bases remaining between them. The CDR3, as DNA: TGTGCCAGCAGTCACAATCAGGCACAGCCCCAGCATTTT. This encodes CASSHNQAQPQHF.

The chain couples TRBV6-5 to TRBJ1-2; D unresolved. Germline CDR1 and CDR2: MNHEY and SVGAGI. Between the trimmed V and J ends, which lost 11 bases and 5 bases, there was a span of 24 bases. This CDR3 is 15 amino acids long. DNA for the CDR3: TGTGCCTGTTCCGACGAGGGAAAAGGGCCGTATGGCTACACCTTC. Its translation: CACSDEGKGPYGYTF.

The CDR3 bases are TGTGCCAGCAGCGTAGGAAGCGAGAGTACCACCGGGGAGCTGTTTTTT. Protein product: CASSVGSESTTGELFF. The chain has TRBV9 and TRBJ2-2; no clear D. CDR3 length: 16 amino acids. Per the germline V gene, CDR1 is SGDLS and CDR2 is YYNGEE. Trimming shortened V by 0 bases and J by 4 bases, and 13 bases separated the two germline ends.

V usage is TRBV2 and J usage is TRBJ1-3, with 7 bases fitting TRBD1. This CDR3 region has 16 residues. The V gene end was trimmed by 5 bases and the J gene end by 2 bases; junction bases not matched to a gene: 9. Germline values: CDR1 SNHLY, CDR2 FYNNEI. CDR3 in amino acids: CASSSIGGKTGNTIYF. CDR3 bases: TGTGCCAGCAGTTCCATAGGGGGCAAGACTGGAAACACCATATATTTT.